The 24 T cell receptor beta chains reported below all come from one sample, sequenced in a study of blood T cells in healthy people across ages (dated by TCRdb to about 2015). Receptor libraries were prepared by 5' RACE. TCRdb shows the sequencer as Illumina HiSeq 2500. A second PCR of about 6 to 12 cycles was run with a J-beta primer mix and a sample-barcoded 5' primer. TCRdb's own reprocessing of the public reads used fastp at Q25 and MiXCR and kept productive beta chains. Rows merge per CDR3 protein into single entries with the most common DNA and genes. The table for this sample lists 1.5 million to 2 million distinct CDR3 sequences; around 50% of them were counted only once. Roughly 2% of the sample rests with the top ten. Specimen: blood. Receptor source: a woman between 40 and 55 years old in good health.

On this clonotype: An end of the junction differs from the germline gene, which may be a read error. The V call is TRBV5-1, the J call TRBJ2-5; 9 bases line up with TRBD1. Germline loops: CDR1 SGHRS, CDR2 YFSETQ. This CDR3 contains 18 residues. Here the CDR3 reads CAGSLRPLGQGRRETQYF. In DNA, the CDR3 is TGCGCCGGCAGCCTACGCCCCTTGGGACAGGGTAGGCGGGAGACCCAGTACTTC.

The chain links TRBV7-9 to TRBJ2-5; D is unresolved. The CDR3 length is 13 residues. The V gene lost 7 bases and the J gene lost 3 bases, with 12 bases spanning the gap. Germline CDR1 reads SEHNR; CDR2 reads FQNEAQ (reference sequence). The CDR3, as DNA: TGTGCCAGCAAGGCAGGCTGGGAAGAGACCCAGTACTTC. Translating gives CASKAGWEETQYF.

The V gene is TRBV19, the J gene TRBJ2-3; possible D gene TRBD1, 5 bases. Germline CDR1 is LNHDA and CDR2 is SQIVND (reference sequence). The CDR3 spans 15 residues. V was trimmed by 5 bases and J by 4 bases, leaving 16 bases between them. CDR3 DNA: TGTGCCAGTAGTTTTACAGGAGCAATGGCAGATACGCAGTATTTT. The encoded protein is CASSFTGAMADTQYF.

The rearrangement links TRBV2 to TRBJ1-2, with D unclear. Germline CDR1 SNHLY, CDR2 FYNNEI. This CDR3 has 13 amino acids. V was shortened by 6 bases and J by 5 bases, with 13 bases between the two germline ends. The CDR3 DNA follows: TGTGCCAGCAGCTTTGGATCCGCATATGGCTACACCTTC. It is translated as CASSFGSAYGYTF.

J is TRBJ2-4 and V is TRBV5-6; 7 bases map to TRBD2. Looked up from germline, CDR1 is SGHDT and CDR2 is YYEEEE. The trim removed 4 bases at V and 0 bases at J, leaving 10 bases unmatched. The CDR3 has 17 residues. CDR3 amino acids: CASSALGGGIAKNIQYF. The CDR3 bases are TGTGCCAGCAGCGCCCTTGGGGGGGGTATAGCCAAAAACATTCAGTACTTC.

DNA for the CDR3: TGCGCCAGCAGCACCGGGGGGGCGGGAGATACGCAGTATTTT. The encoded protein is CASSTGGAGDTQYF. The chain carries TRBV5-1 and TRBJ2-3; TRBD2 aligns across 8 bases. V was pared by 4 bases and J by 5 bases, with 6 bases of the junction left unmatched. This CDR3 comprises 14 residues. Germline V gene data show CDR1 as SGHRS and CDR2 as YFSETQ.

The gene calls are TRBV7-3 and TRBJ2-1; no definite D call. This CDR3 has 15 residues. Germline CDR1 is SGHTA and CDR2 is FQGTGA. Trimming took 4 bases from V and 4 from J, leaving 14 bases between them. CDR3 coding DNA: TGTGCCAGCAGCTCCCGTCAGGTAGCTTACAATGAGCAGTTCTTC. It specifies CASSSRQVAYNEQFF.

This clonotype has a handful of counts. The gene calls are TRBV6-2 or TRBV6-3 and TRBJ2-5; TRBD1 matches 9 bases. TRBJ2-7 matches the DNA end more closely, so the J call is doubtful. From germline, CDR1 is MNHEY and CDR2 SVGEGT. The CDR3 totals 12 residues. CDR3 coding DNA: TGTGCCAGTGGGACAGGGATAGGCGAGCAGTACTTC. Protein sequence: CASGTGIGEQYF.

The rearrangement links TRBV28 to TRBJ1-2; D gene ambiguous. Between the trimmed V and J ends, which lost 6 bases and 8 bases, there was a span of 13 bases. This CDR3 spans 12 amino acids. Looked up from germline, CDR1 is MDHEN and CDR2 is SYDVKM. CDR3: CASRGGVKGYTF. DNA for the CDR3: TGTGCCAGCAGGGGAGGAGTTAAGGGCTACACCTTC.

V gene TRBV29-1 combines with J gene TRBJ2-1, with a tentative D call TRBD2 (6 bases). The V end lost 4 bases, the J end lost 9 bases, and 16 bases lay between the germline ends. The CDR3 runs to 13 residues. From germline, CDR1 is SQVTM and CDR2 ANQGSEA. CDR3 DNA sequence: TGCAGCGTTGTAAAGACTGCCGGGGGTGAGCAGTTCTTC. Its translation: CSVVKTAGGEQFF.

The DNA for the CDR3 is TGTGCCAGCAGAATGACAGGGAATCAAGAGACCCAGTACTTC. It specifies CASRMTGNQETQYF. J is TRBJ2-5 and V is TRBV12-3 or TRBV12-4; TRBD1 agrees at 7 bases. V lost 6 bases, J lost 2 bases, and 6 bases stayed unmatched. There are 14 residues in the CDR3.

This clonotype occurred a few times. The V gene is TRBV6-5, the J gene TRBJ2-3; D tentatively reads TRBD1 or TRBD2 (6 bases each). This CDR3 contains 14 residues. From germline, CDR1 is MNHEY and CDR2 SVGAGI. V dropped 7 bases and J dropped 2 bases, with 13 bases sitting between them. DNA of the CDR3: TGTGCCAGCAATAGGGGGGCGAACACAGATACGCAGTATTTT. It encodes CASNRGANTDTQYF.

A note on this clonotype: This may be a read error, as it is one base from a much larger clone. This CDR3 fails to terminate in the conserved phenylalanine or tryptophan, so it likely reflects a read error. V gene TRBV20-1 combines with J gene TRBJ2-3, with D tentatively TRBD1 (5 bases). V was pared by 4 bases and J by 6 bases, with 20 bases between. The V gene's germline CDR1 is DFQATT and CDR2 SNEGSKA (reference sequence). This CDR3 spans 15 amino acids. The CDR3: CSATNPTLPGDTQYV. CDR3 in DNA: TGCAGTGCTACTAATCCGACCCTCCCAGGGGATACGCAGTATGTT.

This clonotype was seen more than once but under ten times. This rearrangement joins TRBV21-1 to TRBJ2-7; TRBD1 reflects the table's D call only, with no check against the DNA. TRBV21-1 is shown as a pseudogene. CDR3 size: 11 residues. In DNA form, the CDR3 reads TGTGCCAGCAGGGGGGTCCACGAGCAGTACTTC. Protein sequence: CASRGVHEQYF.

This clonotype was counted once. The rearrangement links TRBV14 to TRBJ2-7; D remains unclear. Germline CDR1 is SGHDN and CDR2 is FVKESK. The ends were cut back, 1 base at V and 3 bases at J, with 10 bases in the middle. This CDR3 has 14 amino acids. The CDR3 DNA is TGTGCCAGCAGCCAAGGGCAGAGACGCTACGAGCAGTACTTC. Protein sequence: CASSQGQRRYEQYF.

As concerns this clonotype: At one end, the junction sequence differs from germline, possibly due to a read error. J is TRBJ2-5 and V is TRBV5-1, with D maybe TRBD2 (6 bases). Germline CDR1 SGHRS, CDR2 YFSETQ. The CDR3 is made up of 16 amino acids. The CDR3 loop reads CASSAGPLATTETRYF. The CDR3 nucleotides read TGCGCCAGCAGCGCCGGACCCCTAGCGACTACAGAGACCCGGTACTTC.

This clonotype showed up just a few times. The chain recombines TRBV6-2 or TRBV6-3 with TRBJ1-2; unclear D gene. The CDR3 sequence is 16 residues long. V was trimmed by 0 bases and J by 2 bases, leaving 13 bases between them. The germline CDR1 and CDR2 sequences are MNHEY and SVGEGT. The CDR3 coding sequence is TGTGCCAGCAGTTACTCGGGAAGAGTGGAAAACTATGGCTACACCTTC. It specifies CASSYSGRVENYGYTF.

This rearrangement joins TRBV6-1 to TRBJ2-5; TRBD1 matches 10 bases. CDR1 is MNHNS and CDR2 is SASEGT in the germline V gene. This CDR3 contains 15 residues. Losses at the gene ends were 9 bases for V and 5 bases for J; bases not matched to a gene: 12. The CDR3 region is CASTHGQGDAETQYF. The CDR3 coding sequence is TGTGCCAGTACCCACGGACAGGGGGACGCTGAGACCCAGTACTTC.

The CDR3: CASRTDPQETQYF. In DNA, the CDR3 is TGTGCCAGCAGGACCGATCCCCAAGAGACCCAGTACTTC. The gene calls are TRBV28 and TRBJ2-5; D remains unclear. Germline CDR1 reads MDHEN; CDR2 reads SYDVKM. With 6 bases removed from V and 1 base from J, the gap between germline ends came to 9 bases. This CDR3 region has 13 residues.

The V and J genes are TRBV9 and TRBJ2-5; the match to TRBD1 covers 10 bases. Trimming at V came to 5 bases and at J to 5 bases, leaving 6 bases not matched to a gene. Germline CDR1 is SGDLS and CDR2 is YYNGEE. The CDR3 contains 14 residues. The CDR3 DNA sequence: TGTGCCAGCAGGAGGGGGACAGGGGTCGAGACCCAGTACTTC. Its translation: CASRRGTGVETQYF.

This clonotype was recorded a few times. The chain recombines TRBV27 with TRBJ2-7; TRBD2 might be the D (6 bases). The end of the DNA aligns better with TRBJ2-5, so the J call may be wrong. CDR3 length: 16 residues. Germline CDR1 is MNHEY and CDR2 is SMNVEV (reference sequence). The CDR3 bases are TGTGCCAGCAGTTTTATACCCGGCGGGGCGGGAGAGACCCAGTACTTC. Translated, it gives CASSFIPGGAGETQYF.

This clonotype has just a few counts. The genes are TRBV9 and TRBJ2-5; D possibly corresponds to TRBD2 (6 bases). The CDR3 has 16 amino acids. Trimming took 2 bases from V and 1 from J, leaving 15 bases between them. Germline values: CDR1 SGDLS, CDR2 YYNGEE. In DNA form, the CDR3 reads TGTGCCAGCAGCGTTGCTACTCGGGGGAGCCAAGAGACCCAGTACTTC. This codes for CASSVATRGSQETQYF.

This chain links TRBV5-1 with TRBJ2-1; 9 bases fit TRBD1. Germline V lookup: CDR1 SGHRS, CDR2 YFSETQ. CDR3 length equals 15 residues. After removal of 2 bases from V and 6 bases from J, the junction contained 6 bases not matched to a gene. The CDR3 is CASSFGQGFSNEQFF. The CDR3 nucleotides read TGCGCCAGCAGCTTCGGACAGGGGTTCTCCAATGAGCAGTTCTTC.

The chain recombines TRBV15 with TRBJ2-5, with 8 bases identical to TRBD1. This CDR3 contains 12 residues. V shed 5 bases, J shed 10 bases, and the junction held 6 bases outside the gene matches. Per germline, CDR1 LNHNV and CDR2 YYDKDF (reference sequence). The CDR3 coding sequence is TGTGCCACCAGCGGATACAGGGGGATCCAGTACTTC. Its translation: CATSGYRGIQYF.